Listed below are T cell receptor beta chains from one sample, sequenced in a study of T cell responses to AZD1222 COVID-19 vaccine. Profiled with immunoSEQ multiplex PCR; TCRdb holds only in-frame clones, not every one. The sample lists about 200,000 clones, 85% to 95% occurring once. The input for sequencing was peripheral blood, taken on day 0 of AZD1222 vaccination. Receptors originate from an adult in good health. The CDR3 runs from the conserved cysteine through the conserved F or W. Each record gives: CDR3 DNA, CDR3 protein, D gene, clone size, J gene, V gene. D genes are given only for firm matches. The listing skips clone size in some rows; elsewhere it reads once, few, many or a size class.

DNA: TGTGCCAGCAGTTCGGCCGCGAGGACTGAAGCTTTCTTT
CDR3: CASSSAARTEAFF
D: NA
size: NA
J: TRBJ1-1
V: TRBV12-3/TRBV12-4

DNA: TGTGCCAGCTCAGGAGGGGGCACTGAAGCTTTCTTT
CDR3: CASSGGGTEAFF
D: NA
size: NA
J: TRBJ1-1
V: TRBV18

DNA: TGCAGCGCGGGGAAAGGACGAGACACCGGGGAGCTGTTTTTT
CDR3: CSAGKGRDTGELFF
D: NA
size: NA
J: TRBJ2-2
V: TRBV29-1

DNA: TGCGCCAGCAGACTTGGGGGAGACACTGAAGCTTTCTTT
CDR3: CASRLGGDTEAFF
D: NA
size: NA
J: TRBJ1-1
V: TRBV5-1

DNA: TGTGCCAGCAGTGAACTGACAGGGGGCTCAACTGAGCAGTACTTC
CDR3: CASSELTGGSTEQYF
D: TRBD1
size: NA
J: TRBJ2-7
V: TRBV6-1

DNA: TGTGCCAGCAGCTTACAGGGCGGACTTAACTATGGCTACACCTTC
CDR3: CASSLQGGLNYGYTF
D: NA
size: NA
J: TRBJ1-2
V: TRBV7-3

DNA: TGTGCCAGCTCACCAAACCGCGGGGACAGGGGAGGGTCACCCCTCCACTTT
CDR3: CASSPNRGDRGGSPLHF
D: TRBD1
size: NA
J: TRBJ1-6
V: TRBV18

DNA: TGTGCCAGCAGCGTCGAGGGAGGCTACTCTGGAAACACCATATATTTT
CDR3: CASSVEGGYSGNTIYF
D: NA
size: NA
J: TRBJ1-3
V: TRBV9

DNA: TGCGCCAGCAGCCACGCCATAACAGGTCTGGGGTACGAGCAGTACTTC
CDR3: CASSHAITGLGYEQYF
D: NA
size: NA
J: TRBJ2-7
V: TRBV4-1

DNA: TGTGCCAGCAGCCAGGGGCCTGACTATGGCTACACCTTC
CDR3: CASSQGPDYGYTF
D: NA
size: NA
J: TRBJ1-2
V: TRBV6-5

DNA: TGTGCCAGCAGCGGCTCCTACAATGAGCAGTTCTTC
CDR3: CASSGSYNEQFF
D: NA
size: NA
J: TRBJ2-1
V: TRBV12-3/TRBV12-4

DNA: TGTGCCAGCAGCCCCGTCTCCGGGGAGCTGTTTTTT
CDR3: CASSPVSGELFF
D: NA
size: NA
J: TRBJ2-2
V: TRBV11-3

DNA: TGTGCCAGCACTGAGTACACTGAAGCTTTCTTT
CDR3: CASTEYTEAFF
D: NA
size: once
J: TRBJ1-1
V: TRBV2

DNA: TGTGCCAGCAGCTTAGAACTCGGGACAGGGGATTCACCCCTCCACTTT
CDR3: CASSLELGTGDSPLHF
D: TRBD1
size: NA
J: TRBJ1-6
V: TRBV11-1

DNA: TGTGCCAGCAGAGGACAGGGCTCCCCCACTGAAGCTTTCTTT
CDR3: CASRGQGSPTEAFF
D: TRBD1
size: NA
J: TRBJ1-1
V: TRBV2

DNA: TGCGCCAGCAGCCCAGGGACAGTCCAAGAGACCCAGTACTTC
CDR3: CASSPGTVQETQYF
D: TRBD1
size: NA
J: TRBJ2-5
V: TRBV5-1

DNA: TGTGCCAGCAGCTTGACACCAGATGAAAAACTGTTTTTT
CDR3: CASSLTPDEKLFF
D: NA
size: NA
J: TRBJ1-4
V: TRBV5-5

DNA: TGTGCCAGCAGCTTCGGGGATGGCTACACCTTC
CDR3: CASSFGDGYTF
D: NA
size: NA
J: TRBJ1-2
V: TRBV7-2

DNA: TGTGCCAGCAGTTTAGTGGAGGGGGCCTCTGGAAACACCATATATTTT
CDR3: CASSLVEGASGNTIYF
D: TRBD1
size: NA
J: TRBJ1-3
V: TRBV6-5

DNA: TGTGCCAGCCACTCCGGGGGGCCCTATGGCTACACCTTC
CDR3: CASHSGGPYGYTF
D: NA
size: NA
J: TRBJ1-2
V: TRBV9

DNA: TGTGCCAGTAGTAGGCCATTAACAGCAGCCTATGGCTACACCTTC
CDR3: CASSRPLTAAYGYTF
D: NA
size: once
J: TRBJ1-2
V: TRBV19

DNA: TGTGCCAGCAGTCCAGCGGGACGGAACAATTCACCCCTCCACTTT
CDR3: CASSPAGRNNSPLHF
D: NA
size: NA
J: TRBJ1-6
V: TRBV6-5

DNA: TGTGCCAGCAGCTCTTCTAGATTGTGGGGGGGAGATTACAATGAGCAGTTCTTC
CDR3: CASSSSRLWGGDYNEQFF
D: TRBD2
size: NA
J: TRBJ2-1
V: TRBV7-8

DNA: TGTGCCAGCAGCTTCGAGGGGACGAACACCGGGGAGCTGTTTTTT
CDR3: CASSFEGTNTGELFF
D: NA
size: NA
J: TRBJ2-2
V: TRBV5-4

DNA: TGTGCCAGCAGTTTGCTGGGGGGTTACACCGGGGAGCTGTTTTTT
CDR3: CASSLLGGYTGELFF
D: NA
size: NA
J: TRBJ2-2
V: TRBV28